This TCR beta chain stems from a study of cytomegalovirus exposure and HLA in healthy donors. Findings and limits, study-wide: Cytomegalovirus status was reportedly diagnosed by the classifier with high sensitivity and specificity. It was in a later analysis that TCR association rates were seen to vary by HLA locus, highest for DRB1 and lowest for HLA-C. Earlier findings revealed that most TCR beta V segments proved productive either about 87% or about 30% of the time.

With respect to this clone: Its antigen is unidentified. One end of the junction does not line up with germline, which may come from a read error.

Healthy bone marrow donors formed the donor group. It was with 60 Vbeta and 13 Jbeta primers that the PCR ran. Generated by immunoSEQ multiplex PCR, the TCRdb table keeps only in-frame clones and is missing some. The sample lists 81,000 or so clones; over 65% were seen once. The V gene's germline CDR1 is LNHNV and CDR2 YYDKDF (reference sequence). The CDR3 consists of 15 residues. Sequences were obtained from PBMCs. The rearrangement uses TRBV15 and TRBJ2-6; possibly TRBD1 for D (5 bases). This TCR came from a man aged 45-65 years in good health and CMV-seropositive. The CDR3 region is CATSRDTGGANGLTF. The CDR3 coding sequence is TGTGCCACCAGCAGAGATACAGGTGGGGCCAACGGCCTGACTTTC.